Shown below are 31 T cell receptor beta chains from a single sample sequenced in a study of beta chain features in type 1 diabetes. Expressed TCRB transcripts got sequenced, as all isolated RNA was reverse transcribed. Method: immunoSEQ multiplex PCR; TCRdb's copy keeps in-frame clones and lacks some. The repertoire includes 400,000 to 600,000 clones, 30% of them detected once, and around 0.065% sits in the top ten. The sample consisted of naive CD4+ T cells from blood. Receptors were obtained from a man younger than 30 in good health.

The chain combines TRBV2 with TRBJ2-5; the D gene is possibly TRBD1 (6 bases). The V gene's germline CDR1 is SNHLY and CDR2 FYNNEI. V dropped 6 bases and J dropped 4 bases, with 12 bases sitting between them. There are 13 residues in the CDR3. The DNA of the CDR3 is TGTGCCAGCAGCCGGGACACGCGAGAGACCCAGTACTTC. Its protein is CASSRDTRETQYF.

The table lists this clone with a few counts. The CDR3 sequence is CATRETPSNTEAFF. For the CDR3, the DNA is TGTGCCACCAGAGAGACACCTTCTAACACTGAAGCTTTCTTT. J is TRBJ1-1 and V is TRBV15, with no clear D. This CDR3 is built from 14 residues. The germline CDR1 and CDR2 sequences are LNHNV and YYDKDF (reference sequence). The V end lost 6 bases, the J end lost 2 bases, and 13 bases lay between the germline ends.

The chain is built from TRBV29-1 and TRBJ2-7, with TRBD2 matching over 11 bases. The germline V gene has CDR1 SQVTM and CDR2 ANQGSEA. Germline trimming cut 5 bases from V and 6 bases from J; bases unmatched to any gene: 3. This CDR3 comprises 12 residues. This chain's CDR3 is CSVSLAGVEQYF. CDR3 DNA: TGCAGCGTTTCACTAGCGGGAGTCGAGCAGTACTTC.

In its sample, this clone was seen a few times. The genes are TRBV5-1 and TRBJ2-5, with D hard to call. Between the trimmed V and J ends, which lost 0 bases and 1 base, there was a span of 7 bases. This CDR3 has 14 residues. Germline values: CDR1 SGHRS, CDR2 YFSETQ. Here the CDR3 DNA reads TGCGCCAGCAGCTTGGAGTCAGCCCAAGAGACCCAGTACTTC. It translates to CASSLESAQETQYF.

J is TRBJ2-1 and V is TRBV18, with 7 bases lining up with TRBD1. Trimming removed 3 bases from V and 5 bases from J; junction bases left unmatched: 7. The germline CDR1 and CDR2 sequences are KGHSH and LQKENI. The CDR3 loop spans 15 amino acids. CDR3 coding DNA: TGTGCCAGCTCACCGGCCGGGACAGCTAACAATGAGCAGTTCTTC. Its translation is CASSPAGTANNEQFF.

The chain is built from TRBV4-2 and TRBJ2-6, with TRBD1 matching over 7 bases. This CDR3 is 22 amino acids long. Germline CDR1 is LGHNA and CDR2 is YNFKEQ. Trimming cost V 0 bases and J 0 bases; bases outside gene matches: 17. The CDR3 DNA sequence: TGTGCCAGCAGCCAAGACCGGAAGCCGACAGGGATCGGACGCTCTGGGGCCAACGTCCTGACTTTC. Encoded protein: CASSQDRKPTGIGRSGANVLTF.

The V gene is TRBV20-1, the J gene TRBJ2-7; D may be TRBD1 (5 bases). Trimming took off 2 bases at V and 6 bases at J, with 8 bases between the two ends. The CDR3 is made up of 11 amino acids. CDR1 and CDR2 from the germline V gene are DFQATT and SNEGSKA (reference sequence). The chain's CDR3 is CSARRGAEQYF. The CDR3 DNA reads as TGCAGTGCTAGAAGGGGTGCCGAGCAGTACTTC.

J is TRBJ2-2 and V is TRBV6-6; D perhaps matches TRBD2 (5 bases). This CDR3 has 14 amino acids. The V gene's germline CDR1 is MNHNY and CDR2 SVGAGI (reference sequence). V was pared by 0 bases and J by 7 bases, with 9 bases between. CDR3 sequence (DNA): TGTGCCAGCAGTTACTCGAGGGATGTCGGGGAGCTGTTTTTT. Translation: CASSYSRDVGELFF.

This clone was counted a few times. The V gene is TRBV29-1, the J gene TRBJ1-1, with 11 bases aligning to TRBD1. Germline-derived CDR1 and CDR2 are SQVTM and ANQGSEA. J lost 4 bases, V lost 8 bases, and 6 bases had no gene match. The CDR3 is 13 amino acids. The CDR3 region is CSPRTGGGTEAFF. The DNA of the CDR3 is TGCAGCCCCCGGACAGGGGGCGGCACTGAAGCTTTCTTT.

The table lists this clone with a count of one. V usage is TRBV25-1 and J usage is TRBJ2-7; TRBD2 matches at 10 bases. Unmatched junction bases numbered 5, after V lost 2 bases and J lost 7 bases. This CDR3 comprises 14 residues. Germline V gene sequence: CDR1 MGHDK, CDR2 SYGVNS. The chain's CDR3 is CASSELAGVGEQYF. In nucleotides, the CDR3 is TGTGCCAGCAGTGAACTAGCGGGAGTGGGTGAGCAGTACTTC.

The rearrangement uses TRBV27 and TRBJ2-7, with 8 bases lining up with TRBD2. The CDR3 runs 16 residues. The V gene's germline CDR1 is MNHEY and CDR2 SMNVEV (reference sequence). V lost 6 bases and J lost 1; bases outside the gene matches: 11. The CDR3 bases are TGTGCCAGCAGCCATCAAAAGCGGGAGAGATCCTACGAGCAGTACTTC. Translated, it gives CASSHQKRERSYEQYF.

This clone was found a few times. The chain couples TRBV19 to TRBJ2-7, with D possibly matching TRBD1 (6 bases). V was shortened by 3 bases and J by 3 bases, with 15 bases between the two germline ends. This CDR3 has 15 amino acids. CDR1 LNHDA and CDR2 SQIVND come from the germline V gene (reference sequence). CDR3 bases: TGTGCCAGTAGTATCTCCGTAGGACAGAGCTACGAGCAGTACTTC. Amino acid sequence: CASSISVGQSYEQYF. The full variable domain, its missing parts supplied by reference TRBV19 and TRBJ2-7, is DGGITQSPKYLFRKEGQNVTLSCEQNLNHDAMYWYRQDPGQGLRLIYYSQIVNDFQKGDIAEGYSVSREKKESFPLTVTSAQKNPTAFYLCASSISVGQSYEQYFGPGTRLTVT.

The chain has TRBV6-6 and TRBJ2-5; maybe TRBD2 (6 bases). Germline lookup yields CDR1 MNHNY and CDR2 SVGAGI (reference sequence). CDR3 size: 12 residues. V dropped 7 bases and J dropped 6 bases, with 12 bases sitting between them. The CDR3: CASTGAWQTQYF. The CDR3 region has the DNA TGTGCCAGCACGGGAGCATGGCAGACCCAGTACTTC.

The CDR3 loop reads CASSLGTGGDTQYF. CDR3 in DNA: TGTGCCAGCAGCTTAGGCACAGGGGGAGATACGCAGTATTTT. This rearrangement joins TRBV7-9 to TRBJ2-3, with TRBD1 matching 8 bases. CDR1 is SEHNR, CDR2 FQNEAQ, per germline (reference sequence). The CDR3 has 14 residues. The trim removed 1 base at V and 5 bases at J, leaving 2 bases unmatched.

This clone turned up a few times. This rearrangement joins TRBV30 to TRBJ2-3; 10 nucleotides match TRBD2. The germline CDR1 and CDR2 sequences are GTSNPN and SVGIG (reference sequence). Germline trimming cut 8 bases from V and 4 bases from J; bases unmatched to any gene: 12. The CDR3 runs 15 residues. The CDR3 DNA reads TGTGCCCGTGGGGCCAGCGGGAGGGGGCCAGATACGCAGTATTTT. Protein: CARGASGRGPDTQYF.

The chain links TRBV19 to TRBJ2-1; D assignment may be TRBD1 or TRBD2 (5 bases each). This CDR3 contains 15 residues. The germline gives CDR1 LNHDA, CDR2 SQIVND (reference sequence). The V gene lost 1 base and the J gene lost 4 bases, with 11 bases spanning the gap. CDR3 in amino acids: CASSIGDATYNEQFF. In nucleotides, the CDR3 is TGTGCCAGTAGTATAGGGGACGCCACTTACAATGAGCAGTTCTTC.

V gene TRBV4-3 combines with J gene TRBJ1-2; no clear D. Trimming took off 2 bases at V and 2 bases at J, with 15 bases between the two ends. The CDR3 loop spans 16 amino acids. Per germline, CDR1 LGHNA and CDR2 YSLEER. CDR3 residues: CASSQSAKGRNYGYTF. The CDR3 DNA sequence: TGCGCCAGCAGCCAATCGGCGAAGGGCCGAAACTATGGCTACACCTTC.

The chain links TRBV20-1 to TRBJ2-1; 7 nucleotides agree with TRBD2. With V trimmed by 4 bases and J by 9 bases, 3 bases remained unmatched. The CDR3 consists of 11 residues. The germline V gene has CDR1 DFQATT and CDR2 SNEGSKA (reference sequence). CDR3 in DNA: TGCAGTGCTACGACTAGCACTGAGCAGTTCTTC. The encoded protein is CSATTSTEQFF.

The CDR3 reads CASSPTGPNSYEQYF. The CDR3 nucleotides are TGTGCCAGCTCACCTACAGGGCCCAATTCCTACGAGCAGTACTTC. The V and J genes are TRBV18 and TRBJ2-7; D perhaps matches TRBD1 (6 bases). The CDR3 length is 15 residues. The germline gives CDR1 KGHSH, CDR2 LQKENI. Trimming left V 3 bases short and J 1 base short, with 13 bases between. Full variable domain (missing parts from reference TRBV18 and TRBJ2-7): NAGVMQNPRHLVRRRGQEARLRCSPMKGHSHVYWYRQLPEEGLKFMVYLQKENIIDESGMPKERFSAEFPKEGPSILRIQQVVRGDSAAYFCASSPTGPNSYEQYFGPGTRLTVT.

The chain has TRBV5-1 and TRBJ2-1, with D possibly called TRBD1 or TRBD2 (5 bases each). The V end lost 0 bases, the J end lost 4 bases, and 14 bases lay between the germline ends. The germline CDR1 and CDR2 sequences are SGHRS and YFSETQ. The CDR3 consists of 16 residues. The DNA of the CDR3 is TGCGCCAGCAGCTTGGCTATCGGGACGACATACAATGAGCAGTTCTTC. Residues: CASSLAIGTTYNEQFF.

This clone turned up a few times. This chain joins TRBV29-1 and TRBJ2-7; TRBD2 aligns across 7 bases. Germline V gene data show CDR1 as SQVTM and CDR2 as ANQGSEA. This CDR3 has 15 amino acids. The V gene end was trimmed by 0 bases and the J gene end by 2 bases; junction bases not matched to a gene: 7. CDR3 nucleotide sequence: TGCAGCGTTGAAGATCCAGCTAGCGGCCCCTACGAGCAGTACTTC. Encoded protein: CSVEDPASGPYEQYF.

This rearrangement joins TRBV7-9 to TRBJ2-3; D unresolved. Trimming shortened V by 7 bases and J by 4 bases, and 15 bases separated the two germline ends. Germline CDR1 reads SEHNR; CDR2 reads FQNEAQ (reference sequence). The CDR3 runs to 14 residues. CDR3 nucleotides: TGTGCCAGCACATTGAGATACGGCGCAGATACGCAGTATTTT. This codes for CASTLRYGADTQYF.

The chain joins TRBV6-5 to TRBJ2-1, with D possibly being TRBD1 (5 bases). The CDR3 length is 15 residues. Trimming took off 2 bases at V and 8 bases at J, with 16 bases between the two ends. Germline CDR1 MNHEY, CDR2 SVGAGI. As DNA, the CDR3 is TGTGCCAGCAGTTACCGCCAGGGTAGAGGCGATGAGCAGTTCTTC. Encoded protein: CASSYRQGRGDEQFF.

This chain joins TRBV10-3 and TRBJ2-5, with TRBD2 matching 11 bases. Unmatched junction bases numbered 2, after V lost 2 bases and J lost 3 bases. This CDR3 has 15 residues. The germline gives CDR1 ENHRY, CDR2 SYGVKD. CDR3 nucleotide sequence: TGTGCCATCAGTGAGCTAGCGGGAGGTAAAGAGACCCAGTACTTC. This translates into CAISELAGGKETQYF.

As concerns this clone: This sample also contains other DNA sequences that code for the same CDR3. The chain has TRBV5-1 and TRBJ2-7; 13 bases align to TRBD2. Per germline, CDR1 SGHRS and CDR2 YFSETQ. This CDR3 is built from 14 residues. Germline trimming cut 7 bases from V and 4 bases from J; bases unmatched to any gene: 5. The CDR3 DNA follows: TGCGCCAGCTCGAGGACTAGCGGGAGTTACGAGCAGTACTTC. Amino acid sequence: CASSRTSGSYEQYF.

The rearrangement uses TRBV29-1 and TRBJ1-1; tentative D call: TRBD1 (5 bases). CDR1 is SQVTM, CDR2 ANQGSEA, per germline. The V and J ends lost 4 bases and 3 bases respectively, with 9 bases between them. The CDR3 totals 12 residues. CDR3 nucleotides: TGCAGCGTTGTCCCGGGGGACACTGAAGCTTTCTTT. Translating it yields CSVVPGDTEAFF. The variable domain in full, with the rest retrieved from reference TRBV29-1 and TRBJ1-1, is SAVISQKPSRDICQRGTSLTIQCQVDSQVTMMFWYRQQPGQSLTLIATANQGSEATYESGFVIDKFPISRPNLTFSTLTVSNMSPEDSSIYLCSVVPGDTEAFFGQGTRLTVV.

A remark on this clone: Other DNA variants within this sample encode the same CDR3. V usage is TRBV25-1 and J usage is TRBJ2-3, with a weak D call TRBD1 (5 bases). Looked up from germline, CDR1 is MGHDK and CDR2 is SYGVNS. This CDR3 is built from 13 residues. V lost 4 bases to trimming and J lost 1 base, with 6 bases between them. The CDR3 DNA follows: TGTGCCAGCAGTGCGACAGGCACAGATACGCAGTATTTT. Translated: CASSATGTDTQYF.

This clone turned up a few times. CDR3 DNA: TGCAGCGCCGCGCCCCAAGGGTGGGAAGAGACCCAGTACTTC. It translates to CSAAPQGWEETQYF. The chain is built from TRBV29-1 and TRBJ2-5; no reliable D call. The CDR3 is made up of 14 amino acids. Germline V lookup: CDR1 SQVTM, CDR2 ANQGSEA. V was trimmed by 7 bases and J by 3 bases, leaving 18 bases between them.

This chain joins TRBV25-1 and TRBJ2-5, with 11 bases lining up with TRBD1. The J call may be in error: the DNA end matches TRBJ2-7 better. Germline-derived CDR1 and CDR2 are MGHDK and SYGVNS. The CDR3 is made up of 15 amino acids. The CDR3 DNA sequence: TGTGCCAGCAGTCGCGGGACAGGGGGTTGGTACGAGCAGTACTTC. It encodes CASSRGTGGWYEQYF.

This clone was recorded a few times. V is TRBV28 and J is TRBJ2-6; D is ambiguous. Germline loops: CDR1 MDHEN, CDR2 SYDVKM. V was shortened by 6 bases and J by 0 bases, with 9 bases between the two germline ends. CDR3 length: 15 residues. The CDR3 DNA reads as TGTGCCAGCAGGGAAACAAGCTCTGGGGCCAACGTCCTGACTTTC. Protein sequence: CASRETSSGANVLTF.

The chain is built from TRBV7-9 and TRBJ1-5; 7 bases line up with TRBD1. Germline values: CDR1 SEHNR, CDR2 FQNEAQ (reference sequence). Losses at the gene ends were 2 bases for V and 0 bases for J; bases not matched to a gene: 1. This CDR3 is built from 15 residues. The CDR3 nucleotides are TGTGCCAGCAGCTTAAACAGGGGTAGCAATCAGCCCCAGCATTTT. Translation gives CASSLNRGSNQPQHF.